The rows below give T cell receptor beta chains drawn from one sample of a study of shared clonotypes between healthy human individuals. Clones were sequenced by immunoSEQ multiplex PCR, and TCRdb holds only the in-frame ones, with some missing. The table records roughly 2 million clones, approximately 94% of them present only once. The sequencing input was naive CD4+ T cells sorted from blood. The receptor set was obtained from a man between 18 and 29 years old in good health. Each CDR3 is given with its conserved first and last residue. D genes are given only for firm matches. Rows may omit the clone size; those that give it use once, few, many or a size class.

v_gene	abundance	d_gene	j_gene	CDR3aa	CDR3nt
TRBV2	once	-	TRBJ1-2	CASNFQGEGYTF	TGTGCCAGCAACTTTCAGGGAGAGGGCTACACCTTC
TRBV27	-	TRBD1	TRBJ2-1	CASSSTGAFYNEQFF	TGTGCCAGCAGTTCGACAGGGGCATTTTACAATGAGCAGTTCTTC
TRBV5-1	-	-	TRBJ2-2	CASSFLQGPNTGELFF	TGCGCCAGCAGCTTTTTACAGGGACCAAACACCGGGGAGCTGTTTTTT
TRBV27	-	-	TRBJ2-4	CASSSASAGKNIQYF	TGTGCCAGCAGTTCGGCGTCCGCCGGCAAAAACATTCAGTACTTC
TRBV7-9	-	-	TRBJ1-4	CASSLWPRGPAATNEKLFF	TGTGCCAGCAGCCTATGGCCCAGGGGACCAGCCGCAACTAATGAAAAACTGTTTTTT
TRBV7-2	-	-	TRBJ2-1	CASSLGGRLPDEQFF	TGTGCCAGCAGCTTAGGAGGTCGCCTCCCCGATGAGCAGTTCTTC
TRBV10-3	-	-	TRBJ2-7	CAISESIRNPSYEQYF	TGTGCCATCAGTGAGTCGATAAGAAACCCTTCCTACGAGCAGTACTTC
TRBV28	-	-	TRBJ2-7	CASNSWGGPYEQYF	TGTGCCAGCAACTCCTGGGGGGGCCCCTACGAGCAGTACTTC
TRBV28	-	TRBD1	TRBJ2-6	CASSPTGLGANVLTF	TGTGCCAGCAGCCCGACAGGGCTTGGGGCCAACGTCCTGACTTTC
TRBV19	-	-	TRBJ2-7	CASSLRGAGSSYEQYF	TGTGCCAGTAGCTTACGAGGGGCAGGGAGCTCCTACGAGCAGTACTTC
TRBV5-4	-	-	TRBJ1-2	CASSLAQGSSVYGYTF	TGTGCCAGCAGTTTAGCACAGGGATCATCGGTCTATGGCTACACCTTC
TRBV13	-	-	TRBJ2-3	CASSSLYSTDTQYF	TGTGCCAGCAGCTCTCTCTATAGCACAGATACGCAGTATTTT
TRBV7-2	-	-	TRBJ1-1	CASSPGGSGEAFF	TGTGCCAGCAGCCCCGGGGGTAGCGGTGAAGCTTTCTTT
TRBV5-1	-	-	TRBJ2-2	CASSSNGELFF	TGCGCCAGCAGCTCAAACGGGGAGCTGTTTTTT
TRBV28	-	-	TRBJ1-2	CASTSLRATLLGDYGYTF	TGTGCCAGCACTTCCCTAAGGGCGACACTGCTCGGGGACTATGGCTACACCTTC
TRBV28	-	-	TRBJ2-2	CASRKSGRGRKGPNTGELFF	TGTGCCAGCAGGAAGTCTGGAAGGGGCAGGAAAGGGCCGAACACCGGGGAGCTGTTTTTT
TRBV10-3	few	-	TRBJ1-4	CAISVASNEKLFF	TGTGCCATCAGTGTCGCCTCTAATGAAAAACTGTTTTTT
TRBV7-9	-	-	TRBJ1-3	CASSQQGSSGNTIYF	TGTGCCAGCAGCCAACAGGGTTCCTCTGGAAACACCATATATTTT
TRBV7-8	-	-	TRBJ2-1	CASSLGWHEQFF	TGTGCCAGCAGCTTAGGGTGGCATGAGCAGTTCTTC
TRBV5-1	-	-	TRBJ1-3	CASSLGGVAGNTIYF	TGCGCCAGCAGCTTGGGAGGAGTCGCCGGAAACACCATATATTTT
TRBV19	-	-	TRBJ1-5	CASRTSRGENQPQHF	TGTGCCAGTAGGACCAGTCGCGGCGAAAATCAGCCCCAGCATTTT
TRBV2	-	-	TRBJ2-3	CASRWRPPGTDTQYF	TGTGCCAGCAGATGGCGGCCGCCGGGCACAGATACGCAGTATTTT
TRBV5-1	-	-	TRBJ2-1	CASSLLRRGARDEQFF	TGCGCCAGCAGCTTGTTGAGGCGCGGGGCCAGGGATGAGCAGTTCTTC
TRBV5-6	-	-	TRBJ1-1	CASSLGARNTEAFF	TGTGCCAGCAGCTTGGGGGCGAGGAACACTGAAGCTTTCTTT
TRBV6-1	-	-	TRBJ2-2	CASSEFGELFF	TGTGCCAGCAGTGAATTCGGGGAGCTGTTTTTT
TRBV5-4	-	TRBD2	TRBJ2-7	CASSPPGLGVYEQYF	TGTGCCAGCAGCCCTCCGGGACTAGGCGTGTACGAGCAGTACTTC
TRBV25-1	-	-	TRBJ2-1	CASSESRGGSGSNEQFF	TGTGCCAGCAGTGAATCTCGGGGAGGAAGCGGATCCAATGAGCAGTTCTTC
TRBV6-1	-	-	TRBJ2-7	CASSDQGVYYEQYF	TGTGCCAGCAGTGATCAGGGAGTGTACTACGAGCAGTACTTC
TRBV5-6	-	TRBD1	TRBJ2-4	CASSSPGQPRENIQYF	TGTGCCAGCAGCTCTCCGGGACAGCCGAGGGAAAACATTCAGTACTTC